A selection of T cell receptor beta chains follows, all from one sample in a study of blood T cell repertoires in COVID-19. The repertoire was sequenced with immunoSEQ multiplex PCR; TCRdb's copy has only in-frame clones and lacks some. The profile covers 200,000 or so clones, with around 83% appearing a single time and roughly 2.8% taken by the ten largest. The sample taken for sequencing was peripheral blood. The receptors were gathered from a man between 50 and 59 years old who had recovered from COVID-19. Both conserved end residues are part of each CDR3. D genes are given only for firm matches. Clone size is stated in some rows and not others, as once, few, many or a class when expanded.

V,size,J,D,DNA,CDR3
TRBV18,-,TRBJ1-5,-,TGTGCCAGCTCACCAGGGAGGGATCAGCCCCAGCATTTT,CASSPGRDQPQHF
TRBV28,-,TRBJ1-5,TRBD1,TGTGCCAGCAGTATGACAGGGGCCTACAATCAGCCCCAGCATTTT,CASSMTGAYNQPQHF
TRBV6-5,once,TRBJ2-7,TRBD2,TGTGCCAGCAGTTTCCGGACTAGCACATACGAGCAGTACTTC,CASSFRTSTYEQYF
TRBV5-5,-,TRBJ2-3,-,TGTGCCAGCAGCTTGGAACAGCCCAGCACAGATACGCAGTATTTT,CASSLEQPSTDTQYF
TRBV9,-,TRBJ1-1,-,TGTGCCAGCAGCGGTCAGGGGAGAGGGGCTGAAGCTTTCTTT,CASSGQGRGAEAFF
TRBV4-2,-,TRBJ2-7,-,TGTGCCAGCAGCCAGGAAACCAGGGGGGCTACCTACGAGCAGTACTTC,CASSQETRGATYEQYF
TRBV5-1,-,TRBJ2-5,TRBD2,TGCGCCAGCAGCTTGGCTGGCGGGAGTCGTTTAGAGACCCAGTACTTC,CASSLAGGSRLETQYF
TRBV29-1,-,TRBJ1-3,-,TGCAGCGTTGCCCCAGGGGCTGGAAACACCATATATTTT,CSVAPGAGNTIYF
TRBV3-1/TRBV3-2,-,TRBJ2-3,TRBD1,TGTGCCAGCAGCCGGGACAGGGGGCAGGTTACGCAGTATTTT,CASSRDRGQVTQYF
TRBV2,-,TRBJ2-5,-,TGTGCCAGCAGTGAGGGGGGGCTGGAGACCCAGTACTTC,CASSEGGLETQYF
TRBV19,few,TRBJ2-7,TRBD2,TGTGCCAGTAGCGGGACTACCCTCTACGAGCAGTACTTC,CASSGTTLYEQYF
TRBV28,-,TRBJ1-1,-,TGTGCCAGCAGCACGACTCCCCGGAACACTGAAGCTTTCTTT,CASSTTPRNTEAFF
TRBV3-1/TRBV3-2,-,TRBJ2-5,-,TGTGCCAGCAGCCAAGAGTTACTAGAGACCCAGTACTTC,CASSQELLETQYF
TRBV30,-,TRBJ2-2,-,TGTGCCTGGAGCGCCGCCGGAGGGCCCGGCGGGGAGCTGTTTTTT,CAWSAAGGPGGELFF
TRBV29-1,-,TRBJ2-3,TRBD2,TGCAGCGTTCCCACGACTAGCGCCGTCACAGATACGCAGTATTTT,CSVPTTSAVTDTQYF
TRBV29-1,-,TRBJ2-1,TRBD2,TGCAGCGCGTGGGGACTAGCGGGAGGGCCTGGGTTGAACGAGCAGTTCTTC,CSAWGLAGGPGLNEQFF
TRBV2,-,TRBJ2-1,TRBD2,TGTGCCAGCAGTGAACTAGCGGGAGGATACAATGAGCAGTTCTTC,CASSELAGGYNEQFF
TRBV28,few,TRBJ1-4,-,TGTGCCAGCAAAGTTTGGGGAGCGGCTAATGAAAAACTGTTTTTT,CASKVWGAANEKLFF
TRBV2,-,TRBJ1-1,-,TGTGCCAGCAGGACAGAAACAAACACTGAAGCTTTCTTT,CASRTETNTEAFF
TRBV19,-,TRBJ1-1,TRBD1,TGTGCCAGTAGACGGACAGGGGTGAACACTGAAGCTTTCTTT,CASRRTGVNTEAFF
TRBV19,-,TRBJ1-1,-,TGTGCCAGTATTTGGGGGGGTGAAGCTTTCTTT,CASIWGGEAFF
TRBV5-6,-,TRBJ2-7,-,TGTGCCAGCAGCTCGATTGCGAGCTACGAGCAGTACTTC,CASSSIASYEQYF
TRBV6-5,-,TRBJ1-6,TRBD1,TGTGCCAGCAGTTACGAGGGACAGGGGCCGACACCCCTCCACTTT,CASSYEGQGPTPLHF
TRBV19,-,TRBJ1-3,-,TGTGCCAGTAGTTACTTACTGGCGGCGGGAGGAAACACCATATATTTT,CASSYLLAAGGNTIYF
TRBV5-4,-,TRBJ2-1,-,TGTGCCAGCAGGTCCCCGGGACTCACTAGTGGCAATGAGCAGTTCTTC,CASRSPGLTSGNEQFF